The present TCR beta chain was sequenced within a study of technical replicates of blood from a few donors. The assay was immunoSEQ multiplex PCR, and TCRdb's table has in-frame clones only and misses some. This table has 50,000 to 75,000 clones, 93% appearing once. Germline values: CDR1 SGHTA, CDR2 FQGNSA. The CDR3 sequence is 12 residues long. V gave up 5 bases and J gave up 5 bases, with 10 bases separating them. Sequencing was carried out using PBMCs. The sequence was obtained from a human donor in good health. Some clones in this sample may be carry-over from other donors' samples. The rearrangement links TRBV7-2 to TRBJ2-7; D remains ambiguous. The DNA for the CDR3 is TGTGCCAGCAGCCAAAACATCGACGAGCAGTACTTC. Amino acid sequence: CASSQNIDEQYF. The full variable domain, completed using reference TRBV7-2 and TRBJ2-7, is GAGVSQSPSNKVTEKGKDVELRCDPISGHTALYWYRQSLGQGLEFLIYFQGNSAPDKSGLPSDRFSAERTGGSVSTLTIQRTQQEDSAVYLCASSQNIDEQYFGPGTRLTVT.